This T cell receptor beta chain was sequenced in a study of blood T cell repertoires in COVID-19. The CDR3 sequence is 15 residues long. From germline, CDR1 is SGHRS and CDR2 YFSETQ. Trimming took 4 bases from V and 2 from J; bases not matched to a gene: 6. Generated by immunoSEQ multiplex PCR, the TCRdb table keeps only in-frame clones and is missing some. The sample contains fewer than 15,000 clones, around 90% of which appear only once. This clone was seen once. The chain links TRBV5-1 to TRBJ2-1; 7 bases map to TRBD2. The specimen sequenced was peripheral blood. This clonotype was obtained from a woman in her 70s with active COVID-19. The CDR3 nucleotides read TGCGCCAGCAGCCTGCTAGCGGAAGCCTACAATGAGCAGTTCTTC. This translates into CASSLLAEAYNEQFF.